The 13 T cell receptor beta chains presented below share a single source sample, sequenced in a study of control samples from healthy donors and cancer patients. Assay: immunoSEQ multiplex PCR; the TCRdb copy retains only in-frame clones and omits some. The sample has 200,000 to 250,000 clones; just under 95% are singletons. Material for sequencing was blood. The origin of the receptors is a man between 45 and 60 years old in good health.

V usage is TRBV24-1 and J usage is TRBJ1-2; D is undetermined. The CDR3 loop spans 16 amino acids. In germline, CDR1 is KGHDR, CDR2 SFDVKD. V was clipped by 2 bases and J by 5 bases, with 17 bases between them. CDR3 sequence: CATSDSKNLPGYGYTF. The CDR3 nucleotides read TGTGCCACCAGTGATTCCAAGAATTTACCGGGATATGGCTACACCTTC.

The V call is TRBV7-2, the J call TRBJ2-5; 7 bases are shared with TRBD1. There are 15 residues in the CDR3. The germline CDR1 and CDR2 sequences are SGHTA and FQGNSA. V shed 7 bases, J shed 4 bases, and the junction held 12 bases outside the gene matches. The CDR3 coding sequence is TGTGCCAGCACCCCGACAGGGTTGTTTTCAGAGACCCAGTACTTC. It codes for CASTPTGLFSETQYF.

The chain links TRBV10-3 to TRBJ2-5; 8 positions match TRBD2. The trim removed 10 bases at V and 3 bases at J, leaving 7 bases unmatched. Germline V gene sequence: CDR1 ENHRY, CDR2 SYGVKD. The CDR3 consists of 13 residues. The CDR3 loop reads CATRDGGEETQYF. The CDR3 DNA reads TGTGCCACCCGGGACGGGGGGGAAGAGACCCAGTACTTC.

Worth noting for this clone: Other nucleotide sequences in the sample specify the same CDR3. The chain has TRBV30 and TRBJ2-5; D remains unclear. CDR3 length equals 13 residues. CDR1 and CDR2 (germline): GTSNPN, SVGIG (reference sequence). The V gene lost 0 bases and the J gene lost 5 bases, with 10 bases spanning the gap. As DNA, the CDR3 is TGTGCCTGGAGTGTGAAGGGTGCGGAGACCCAGTACTTC. Protein: CAWSVKGAETQYF.

This chain uses TRBV7-3 with TRBJ2-1; D call uncertain. Germline CDR1 reads SGHTA; CDR2 reads FQGTGA. Trimming pared 5 bases from V and 4 bases from J, leaving 9 bases between. The CDR3 has 13 amino acids. DNA for the CDR3: TGTGCCAGCAGCCCTAATTCATACAATGAGCAGTTCTTC. Translating it yields CASSPNSYNEQFF. Full variable domain (missing parts from reference TRBV7-3 and TRBJ2-1): GAGVSQTPSNKVTEKGKYVELRCDPISGHTALYWYRQSLGQGPEFLIYFQGTGAADDSGLPNDRFFAVRPEGSVSTLKIQRTERGDSAVYLCASSPNSYNEQFFGPGTRLTVL.

The chain links TRBV6-6 to TRBJ1-1; D is possibly TRBD1 (5 bases). From germline, CDR1 is MNHNY and CDR2 SVGAGI (reference sequence). The CDR3 consists of 13 residues. The V gene lost 7 bases and the J gene lost 7 bases, with 16 bases spanning the gap. CDR3 nucleotides: TGTGCCAGCAAAGAAGGGGACGCTTTTGAAGCTTTCTTT. Its translation is CASKEGDAFEAFF.

This rearrangement joins TRBV11-2 to TRBJ2-2; D unresolved. There are 12 residues in the CDR3. Between the trimmed V and J ends, which lost 7 bases and 5 bases, there was a span of 8 bases. Germline V CDR1 and CDR2: SGHAT, FQNNGV. The CDR3 protein is CASTPGTGELFF. CDR3 bases: TGTGCCAGCACCCCCGGGACCGGGGAGCTGTTTTTT.

With respect to this clone: Other DNA sequences of this sample code for an identical CDR3. The genes are TRBV28 and TRBJ1-1, with D tentatively TRBD1 (6 bases). V lost 2 bases and J lost 2, with 9 bases in between. CDR3 length: 14 amino acids. From germline, CDR1 is MDHEN and CDR2 SYDVKM. The CDR3 DNA is TGTGCCAGCAGTTTACCACAGGGTAACACTGAAGCTTTCTTT. This sequence encodes CASSLPQGNTEAFF.

This chain joins TRBV19 and TRBJ2-2, with D tentatively TRBD1 or TRBD2 (5 bases each). Between the trimmed V and J ends, which lost 0 bases and 8 bases, there was a span of 13 bases. CDR1 LNHDA and CDR2 SQIVND come from the germline V gene (reference sequence). The CDR3 has 15 amino acids. The CDR3 protein is CASSIDRRGAGELFF. CDR3 coding DNA: TGTGCCAGTAGTATAGATCGACGAGGGGCGGGGGAGCTGTTTTTT.

J is TRBJ1-3 and V is TRBV2, with TRBD1 matching 7 bases. Germline V gene lookup returns CDR1 SNHLY and CDR2 FYNNEI. This CDR3 is built from 13 residues. The V gene end was trimmed by 8 bases and the J gene end by 3 bases; junction bases not matched to a gene: 4. The CDR3 spells CASPDRVGNTIYF. The CDR3 DNA sequence: TGTGCCAGCCCAGACAGGGTTGGAAACACCATATATTTT.

The V gene is TRBV5-1, the J gene TRBJ1-6, with unresolved D. The germline V gene has CDR1 SGHRS and CDR2 YFSETQ. Trimming cost V 4 bases and J 5 bases, with 10 bases left between them. CDR3 length equals 14 residues. The CDR3: CASSPGLNNSPLHF. CDR3 DNA: TGCGCCAGCAGCCCCGGACTGAATAATTCACCCCTCCACTTT. Full variable domain (rest looked up from reference TRBV5-1 and TRBJ1-6): KAGVTQTPRYLIKTRGQQVTLSCSPISGHRSVSWYQQTPGQGLQFLFEYFSETQRNKGNFPGRFSGRQFSNSRSEMNVSTLELGDSALYLCASSPGLNNSPLHFGNGTRLTVT.

The V and J genes are TRBV15 and TRBJ1-2; 7 positions match TRBD1. This CDR3 comprises 13 residues. Trimming cost V 2 bases and J 10 bases; bases outside gene matches: 7. Germline V gives CDR1 LNHNV, CDR2 YYDKDF (reference sequence). CDR3 nucleotide sequence: TGTGCCACCAGCAGAACGCGGGACAGTCTCTACACCTTC. This gives the protein CATSRTRDSLYTF.

The genes are TRBV18 and TRBJ2-1; 10 bases line up with TRBD1. CDR1 is KGHSH, CDR2 LQKENI, per germline. After removal of 5 bases from V and 14 bases from J, the junction contained 15 bases not matched to a gene. The CDR3 has 15 amino acids. The CDR3 loop is CASSRSGTGDRREFF. The DNA for the CDR3 is TGTGCCAGCTCAAGATCCGGGACAGGGGATCGGAGGGAGTTCTTC.